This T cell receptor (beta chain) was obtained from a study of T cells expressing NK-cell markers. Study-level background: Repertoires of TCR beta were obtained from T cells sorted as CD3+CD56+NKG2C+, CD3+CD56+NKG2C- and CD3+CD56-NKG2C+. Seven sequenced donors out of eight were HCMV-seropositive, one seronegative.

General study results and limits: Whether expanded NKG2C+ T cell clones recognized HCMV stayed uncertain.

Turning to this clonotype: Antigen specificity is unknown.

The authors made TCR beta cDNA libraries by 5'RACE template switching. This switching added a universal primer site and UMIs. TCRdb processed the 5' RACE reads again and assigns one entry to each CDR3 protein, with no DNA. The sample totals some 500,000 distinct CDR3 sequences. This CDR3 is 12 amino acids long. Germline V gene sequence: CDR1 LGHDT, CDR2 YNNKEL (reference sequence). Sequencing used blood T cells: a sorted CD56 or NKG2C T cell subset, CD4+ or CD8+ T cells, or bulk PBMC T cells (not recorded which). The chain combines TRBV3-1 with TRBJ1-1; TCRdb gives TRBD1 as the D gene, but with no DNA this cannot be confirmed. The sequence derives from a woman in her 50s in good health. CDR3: CASSIRGFEAFF. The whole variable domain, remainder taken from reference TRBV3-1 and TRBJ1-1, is DTAVSQTPKYLVTQMGNDKSIKCEQNLGHDTMYWYKQDSKKFLKIMFSYNNKELIINETVPNRFSPKSPDKAHLNLHINSLELGDSAVYFCASSIRGFEAFFGQGTRLTVV.